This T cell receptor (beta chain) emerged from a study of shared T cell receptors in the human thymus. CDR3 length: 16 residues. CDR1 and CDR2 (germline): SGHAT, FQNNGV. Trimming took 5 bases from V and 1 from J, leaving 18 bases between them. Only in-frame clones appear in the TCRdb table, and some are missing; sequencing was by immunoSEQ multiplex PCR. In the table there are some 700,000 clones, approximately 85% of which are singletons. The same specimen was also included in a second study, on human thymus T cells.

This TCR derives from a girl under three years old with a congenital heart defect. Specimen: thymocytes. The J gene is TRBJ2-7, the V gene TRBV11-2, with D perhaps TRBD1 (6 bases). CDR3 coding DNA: TGTGCCAGCAGCCCCCCGCAGGACAGAGATTCCTACGAGCAGTACTTC. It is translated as CASSPPQDRDSYEQYF.